The clone carrying this T cell receptor beta chain has ten or more counts. The CDR3 runs 14 residues. Between the trimmed V and J ends, which lost 5 bases and 2 bases, there was a span of 10 bases. CDR1 and CDR2 (germline): SGHRS, YFSETQ. Each CDR3 protein gets one entry after TCRdb re-called the 5' RACE reads with MiXCR. The sample yields tens of thousands of distinct CDR3 sequences, about 10% seen once. This entry comes from a study of neurological immune-mediated disorders. The sequence was obtained from a woman aged 60-75 years with HTLV-1-associated myelopathy (HAM/TSP). The gene calls are TRBV5-1 and TRBJ2-2, with D tentatively TRBD2 (5 bases). The sequencing sample was made of PBMCs. The CDR3 region is CASRDTGNTGELFF. The CDR3, as DNA: TGCGCCAGCAGAGATACGGGAAACACCGGGGAGCTGTTTTTT.